A single sample is the source of the 32 T cell receptor beta chains below, sequenced in a study of T cell responses to AZD1222 COVID-19 vaccine. The protocol was immunoSEQ multiplex PCR, while the TCRdb copy is restricted to in-frame clones and leaves out a portion. The sample contains about 29,000 clones, about 93% of which appear only once. This specimen consisted of peripheral blood, obtained on day 0 of AZD1222 vaccination. The receptors were sampled from an adult in good health.

V usage is TRBV6-6 and J usage is TRBJ2-5, with 8 positions matching TRBD2. The CDR3 runs to 15 residues. The junction had 4 bases not matched to a gene; V was cut back by 2 bases and J by 2 bases. Germline V lookup: CDR1 MNHNY, CDR2 SVGAGI (reference sequence). CDR3 sequence reads: CASSYVSSGQETQYF. The CDR3 region has the DNA TGTGCCAGCAGTTACGTTTCTAGCGGGCAAGAGACCCAGTACTTC.

The J gene is TRBJ2-1, the V gene TRBV19; TRBD2 agrees at 8 bases. V gave up 5 bases and J gave up 6 bases; unmatched junction bases: 12. The CDR3 is 16 residues long. In germline, CDR1 is LNHDA, CDR2 SQIVND (reference sequence). CDR3 bases: TGTGCCAGTAGTTTAGGACTAGCAGTTTCCGGCAATGAGCAGTTCTTC. This encodes CASSLGLAVSGNEQFF. The whole variable domain, remainder taken from reference TRBV19 and TRBJ2-1, is DGGITQSPKYLFRKEGQNVTLSCEQNLNHDAMYWYRQDPGQGLRLIYYSQIVNDFQKGDIAEGYSVSREKKESFPLTVTSAQKNPTAFYLCASSLGLAVSGNEQFFGPGTRLTVL.

This chain connects TRBV7-8 to TRBJ1-3, with a possible D match to TRBD1 (6 bases). CDR3 length equals 15 residues. Between the trimmed V and J ends, which lost 7 bases and 3 bases, there was a span of 16 bases. Germline V gene lookup returns CDR1 SGHVS and CDR2 FQNEAQ. The CDR3 DNA reads as TGTGCCAGCACCCCCGGGGGGGGGCTTGGAAACACCATATATTTT. It specifies CASTPGGGLGNTIYF.

The V gene is TRBV7-2, the J gene TRBJ1-4; TRBD1 matches at 9 bases. The CDR3 has 15 amino acids. The germline V gene encodes CDR1 SGHTA and CDR2 FQGNSA. V was clipped by 1 base and J by 7 bases; unmatched bases: 4. The CDR3 reads CASSLGDRDAEKLFF. CDR3 DNA: TGTGCCAGCAGCTTAGGGGACAGGGACGCTGAAAAACTGTTTTTT.

CDR3 region: CASSIGTEQYNEQFF. The CDR3 DNA reads TGTGCCAGTAGTATCGGGACGGAACAATACAATGAGCAGTTCTTC. V usage is TRBV19 and J usage is TRBJ2-1; the D call may be TRBD1 or TRBD2 (5 bases each). The germline gives CDR1 LNHDA, CDR2 SQIVND (reference sequence). With 3 bases removed from V and 4 bases from J, the gap between germline ends came to 13 bases. This CDR3 region has 15 residues.

This clone appeared a single time. The J gene is TRBJ1-2, the V gene TRBV5-5, with D maybe TRBD1 (5 bases). V was cut by 4 bases and J by 0 bases, with 7 bases left in between. Germline CDR1 is SGHKS and CDR2 is YYEKEE (reference sequence). CDR3 length equals 13 residues. The CDR3 region is CASSGGSNYGYTF. In DNA form, the CDR3 reads TGTGCCAGCAGCGGGGGGTCTAACTATGGCTACACCTTC.

This chain joins TRBV2 and TRBJ2-7; 9 bases fit TRBD1. The germline V gene encodes CDR1 SNHLY and CDR2 FYNNEI. The CDR3 runs 14 residues. Trimming at V came to 3 bases and at J to 3 bases, leaving 3 bases not matched to a gene. This chain's CDR3 is CASSETGGYYEQYF. In DNA, the CDR3 is TGTGCCAGCAGTGAGACAGGGGGATACTACGAGCAGTACTTC.

The chain is built from TRBV27 and TRBJ1-6; D ambiguous. The germline V gene has CDR1 MNHEY and CDR2 SMNVEV (reference sequence). The CDR3 extends over 17 amino acids. V was shortened by 1 base and J by 3 bases, with 13 bases between the two germline ends. CDR3 sequence reads: CASSLLEGWGYNSPLHF. For the CDR3, the DNA is TGTGCCAGCAGTTTATTGGAGGGATGGGGCTATAATTCACCCCTCCACTTT.

The chain couples TRBV28 to TRBJ1-5; no clear D. Deletions cut 7 bases from V and 7 bases from J, with 17 bases between. CDR3 length equals 14 residues. Per germline, CDR1 MDHEN and CDR2 SYDVKM. Written as DNA, the CDR3 is TGTGCCAGCACCCCACCAAGGTATCGACAGCCCCAGCATTTT. It specifies CASTPPRYRQPQHF.

This sequence joins TRBV4-1 and TRBJ2-2; TRBD1 might be the D (5 bases). Germline lookup yields CDR1 MGHRA and CDR2 YSYEKL. Trimming shortened V by 4 bases and J by 0 bases, and 9 bases separated the two germline ends. The CDR3 sequence is 15 residues long. The CDR3 region has the DNA TGCGCCAGCAGCCGCTTACAGGCGAACACCGGGGAGCTGTTTTTT. The encoded protein is CASSRLQANTGELFF.

The rearrangement links TRBV5-1 to TRBJ2-7, with no clear D. The CDR3 totals 10 residues. V lost 7 bases and J 9 bases, leaving 11 bases between the germline ends. Germline assignment: CDR1 SGHRS and CDR2 YFSETQ. The CDR3 DNA is TGCGCCAGCCCCTCCCTGGTGCAGTACTTC. Residues: CASPSLVQYF. Supplemented by reference TRBV5-1 and TRBJ2-7, the full variable domain reads KAGVTQTPRYLIKTRGQQVTLSCSPISGHRSVSWYQQTPGQGLQFLFEYFSETQRNKGNFPGRFSGRQFSNSRSEMNVSTLELGDSALYLCASPSLVQYFGPGTRLTVT.

The chain combines TRBV29-1 with TRBJ1-6, with a tentative D call TRBD1 (5 bases). The CDR3 totals 13 residues. CDR1 and CDR2 (germline): SQVTM, ANQGSEA. Deletions cut 3 bases from V and 5 bases from J, with 8 bases between. CDR3 bases: TGCAGCGTTGACCCAGGGAATAATTCACCCCTCCACTTT. Translating gives CSVDPGNNSPLHF.

The chain links TRBV5-8 to TRBJ2-1; D is undetermined. Trimming left V 0 bases short and J 2 bases short, with 12 bases between. This CDR3 is 16 amino acids long. Germline V lookup: CDR1 SGHTS, CDR2 YDEGEE. CDR3 in amino acids: CASSLGVLGPYNEQFF. In DNA form, the CDR3 reads TGTGCCAGCAGCTTGGGAGTGTTAGGGCCCTACAATGAGCAGTTCTTC.

This clone was picked up one time. The junction departs from germline at one end; a sequencing error may be responsible. V and J are TRBV28 and TRBJ1-5; the D gene is possibly TRBD1 (6 bases). Germline V lookup: CDR1 MDHEN, CDR2 SYDVKM. CDR3 length: 14 residues. The CDR3 protein is CASKTPQGYQAQHF. In nucleotides, the CDR3 is TGTGCCAGCAAAACACCCCAGGGGTATCAGGCCCAGCATTTT.

The chain joins TRBV5-1 to TRBJ2-4; D may be TRBD1 (6 bases). This CDR3 spans 15 amino acids. V was trimmed by 0 bases and J by 9 bases, leaving 16 bases between them. Germline V gives CDR1 SGHRS, CDR2 YFSETQ. The CDR3 DNA sequence: TGCGCCAGCAGCTTGGGGCAGACAGGACGGACCATTCAGTACTTC. Amino acid sequence: CASSLGQTGRTIQYF.

The CDR3 DNA reads as TGTGCCAGCAGCCCCCGAGGGAGGGCCCTTCACACAGATACGCAGTATTTT. Residues: CASSPRGRALHTDTQYF. V usage is TRBV6-7 and J usage is TRBJ2-3; the match to TRBD2 covers 7 bases. TRBV6-7 is sorted into the ORF group, with uncertain function. This CDR3 is 17 amino acids long. Trimming at V came to 6 bases and at J to 2 bases, leaving 14 bases not matched to a gene.

This clone was seen more than once but under ten times. V usage is TRBV7-9 and J usage is TRBJ2-5; TRBD2 is a possible D gene (5 bases). Germline V gene lookup returns CDR1 SEHNR and CDR2 FQNEAQ (reference sequence). The V and J ends lost 5 bases and 6 bases respectively, with 13 bases between them. This CDR3 contains 13 residues. DNA for the CDR3: TGTGCCAGCAGCCTTTCGGGGTCACAGACCCAGTACTTC. Its translation: CASSLSGSQTQYF.

The V and J genes are TRBV18 and TRBJ1-5; 8 bases match TRBD1. The V gene's germline CDR1 is KGHSH and CDR2 LQKENI. This CDR3 has 15 residues. The junction had 6 bases not matched to a gene; V was cut back by 3 bases and J by 5 bases. CDR3 DNA: TGTGCCAGCTCACCCTATCCACAGGGGGATCAGCCCCAGCATTTT. This codes for CASSPYPQGDQPQHF.

This clone appeared a single time. The chain has TRBV6-5 and TRBJ1-2; TRBD1 agrees at 9 bases. This CDR3 has 14 residues. Germline CDR1 MNHEY, CDR2 SVGAGI. J lost 1 base, V lost 5 bases, and 2 bases had no gene match. CDR3 sequence: CASSPGQGNYGYTF. The CDR3 DNA is TGTGCCAGCAGTCCGGGACAGGGTAACTATGGCTACACCTTC.

The rearrangement uses TRBV6-4 and TRBJ2-7; tentatively, D is TRBD1 (6 bases). CDR1 MRHNA and CDR2 SNTAGT come from the germline V gene. This CDR3 spans 13 amino acids. V was cut by 6 bases and J by 8 bases, with 17 bases left in between. This chain's CDR3 is CASSEDSTGKQYF. Written as DNA, the CDR3 is TGTGCCAGCAGCGAGGACAGCACAGGGAAGCAGTACTTC.

The chain recombines TRBV18 with TRBJ1-5, with TRBD1 matching over 8 bases. CDR1 and CDR2 from the germline V gene are KGHSH and LQKENI. This CDR3 has 16 residues. Trimming took 1 base from V and 7 from J; bases not matched to a gene: 9. CDR3: CASSPQRQGANQPQHF. The CDR3 nucleotides read TGTGCCAGCTCACCACAACGGCAGGGGGCGAACCAGCCCCAGCATTTT.

The CDR3 DNA reads TGCGCCAGCAGCCAAGCACAGGCGTTCGAAAAACTGTTTTTT. Protein: CASSQAQAFEKLFF. This chain connects TRBV4-1 to TRBJ1-4; a weak D match, TRBD1 (5 bases). V shed 1 base and J shed 8 bases, with 11 bases lying between them. The CDR3 is made up of 14 amino acids. Germline V gene lookup returns CDR1 MGHRA and CDR2 YSYEKL.

This clone has more than one count but fewer than ten. The chain joins TRBV2 to TRBJ2-1; D call uncertain. The CDR3 loop spans 13 amino acids. Trimming took 6 bases from V and 5 from J, leaving 11 bases between them. CDR1 is SNHLY, CDR2 FYNNEI, per germline. In nucleotides, the CDR3 is TGTGCCAGCAGGAGAGGACCCAACAATGAGCAGTTCTTC. Translated: CASRRGPNNEQFF.

The chain joins TRBV28 to TRBJ2-7; D is perhaps TRBD1 or TRBD2 (8 bases each). V gave up 5 bases and J gave up 4 bases, with 18 bases separating them. CDR1 and CDR2 (germline): MDHEN, SYDVKM. The CDR3 has 15 amino acids. The CDR3 DNA reads as TGTGCCAGCAGTGTTAGCGGGACAGGAGATTACGAGCAGTACTTC. It encodes CASSVSGTGDYEQYF.

The rearrangement joins TRBV27 to TRBJ1-2; 9 positions agree with TRBD1. The CDR3 sequence is 16 residues long. Germline V gene data show CDR1 as MNHEY and CDR2 as SMNVEV (reference sequence). The trim removed 8 bases at V and 0 bases at J, leaving 10 bases unmatched. CDR3: CASGGTGPASNYGYTF. The CDR3 DNA sequence: TGTGCCAGCGGCGGGACAGGGCCAGCGTCTAACTATGGCTACACCTTC.

The chain is built from TRBV6-4 and TRBJ2-3, with a possible D match to TRBD2 (5 bases). CDR1 and CDR2 from the germline V gene are MRHNA and SNTAGT. This CDR3 is 15 amino acids long. V was pared by 5 bases and J by 0 bases, with 12 bases between. CDR3 in amino acids: CASSISGSSTDTQYF. CDR3 bases: TGTGCCAGCAGTATCAGCGGCTCGAGCACAGATACGCAGTATTTT.

The V call is TRBV12-3 or TRBV12-4, the J call TRBJ1-5; D not certain. This CDR3 contains 11 residues. Trimming stripped 4 bases from V and 7 bases from J, with 5 bases between. CDR3 in amino acids: CASSSGQPQHF. The CDR3 DNA sequence: TGTGCCAGCAGTTCCGGACAGCCCCAGCATTTT.

V and J are TRBV4-3 and TRBJ2-6, with no clear D. Germline assignment: CDR1 LGHNA and CDR2 YSLEER. The length of the CDR3 is 18 residues. The V gene lost 3 bases and the J gene lost 4 bases, with 19 bases spanning the gap. The DNA of the CDR3 is TGCGCCAGCAGCCAGGCAGAGTTTACCCGGCGAGGGGCCAACGTCCTGACTTTC. As protein: CASSQAEFTRRGANVLTF.

The chain employs TRBV7-2 and TRBJ1-1, with 10 bases identical to TRBD1. Losses at the gene ends were 4 bases for V and 6 bases for J; bases not matched to a gene: 8. The CDR3 totals 15 residues. Germline V gene data show CDR1 as SGHTA and CDR2 as FQGNSA. CDR3 protein: CASSSDRGRVAEAFF. CDR3 bases: TGTGCCAGCAGCTCCGACAGGGGGCGCGTCGCTGAAGCTTTCTTT.

Turning to this clone: Other DNA sequences in the same sample also yield this CDR3. This chain links TRBV19 with TRBJ1-2; D not resolved. This CDR3 has 14 amino acids. V gave up 3 bases and J gave up 1 base, with 9 bases separating them. Germline CDR1 is LNHDA and CDR2 is SQIVND (reference sequence). The CDR3 is CASSITGINYGYTF. The DNA of the CDR3 is TGTGCCAGTAGTATCACTGGCATTAACTATGGCTACACCTTC.

The CDR3 coding sequence is TGTGCCAGCAGAGGGGTTTCTAGCTCTGGGGCCAACGTCCTGACTTTC. As protein: CASRGVSSSGANVLTF. The gene calls are TRBV11-2 and TRBJ2-6; possibly TRBD1 for D (5 bases). This CDR3 contains 16 residues. Trimming stripped 6 bases from V and 0 bases from J, with 12 bases between. CDR1 is SGHAT and CDR2 is FQNNGV in the germline V gene.

The rearrangement links TRBV28 to TRBJ2-7; a weak D match, TRBD1 (6 bases). The CDR3 contains 14 residues. V lost 5 bases, J lost 2 bases, and 13 bases lay in between. Germline V gives CDR1 MDHEN, CDR2 SYDVKM. In nucleotides, the CDR3 is TGTGCCAGCAGTGGACCGGGACATCCCTACGAGCAGTACTTC. Amino acids: CASSGPGHPYEQYF.